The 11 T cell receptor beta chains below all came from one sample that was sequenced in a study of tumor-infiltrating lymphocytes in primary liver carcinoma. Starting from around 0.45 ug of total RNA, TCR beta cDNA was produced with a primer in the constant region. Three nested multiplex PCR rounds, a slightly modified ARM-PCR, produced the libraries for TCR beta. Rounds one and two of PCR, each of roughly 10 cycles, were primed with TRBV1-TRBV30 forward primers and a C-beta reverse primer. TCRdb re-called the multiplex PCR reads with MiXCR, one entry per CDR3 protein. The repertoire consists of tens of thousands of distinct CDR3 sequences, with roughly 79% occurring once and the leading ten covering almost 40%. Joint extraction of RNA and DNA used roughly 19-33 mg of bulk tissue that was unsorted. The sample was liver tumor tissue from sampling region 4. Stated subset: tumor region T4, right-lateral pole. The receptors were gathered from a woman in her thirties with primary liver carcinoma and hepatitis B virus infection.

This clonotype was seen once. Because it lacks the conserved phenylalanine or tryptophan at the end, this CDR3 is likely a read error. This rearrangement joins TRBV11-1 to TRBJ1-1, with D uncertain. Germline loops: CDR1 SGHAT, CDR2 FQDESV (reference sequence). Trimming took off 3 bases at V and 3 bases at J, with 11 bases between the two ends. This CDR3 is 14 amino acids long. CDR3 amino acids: CASSFGQSHTEAFS. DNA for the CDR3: TGTGCCAGCAGCTTCGGGCAGAGCCACACTGAAGCTTTCTCT.

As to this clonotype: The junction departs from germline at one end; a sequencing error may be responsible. The CDR3 spells CASSQTRQGRGDTQYF. DNA of the CDR3: TGTGCTAGCAGTCAGACGCGACAGGGAAGGGGAGATACGCAGTATTTT. The chain combines TRBV11-2 with TRBJ2-3; 7 nucleotides agree with TRBD1. The CDR3 loop spans 16 amino acids. CDR1 is SGHAT, CDR2 FQNNGV, per germline.

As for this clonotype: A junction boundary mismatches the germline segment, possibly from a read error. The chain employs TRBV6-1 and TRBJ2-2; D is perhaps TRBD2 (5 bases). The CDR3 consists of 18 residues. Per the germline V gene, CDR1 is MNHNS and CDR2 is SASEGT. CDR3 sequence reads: CASSETLPGRREHRGAVF. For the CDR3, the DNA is TGTGCCAGCAGTGAAACCCTTCCCGGGCGCCGCGAACACCGGGGAGCTGTTTTT.

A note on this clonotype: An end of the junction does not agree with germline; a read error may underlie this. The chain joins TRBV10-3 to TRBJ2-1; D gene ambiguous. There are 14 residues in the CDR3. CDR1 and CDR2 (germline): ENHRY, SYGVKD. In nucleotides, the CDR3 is TGTGGCATCAGTCCCACGGCGATCCAGGATGAGCAGTTCTTC. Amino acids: CGISPTAIQDEQFF.

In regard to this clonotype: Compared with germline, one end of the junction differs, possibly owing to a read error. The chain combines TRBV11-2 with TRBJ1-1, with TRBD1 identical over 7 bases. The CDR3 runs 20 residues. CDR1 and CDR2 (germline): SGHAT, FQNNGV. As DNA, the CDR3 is TGTGCAAGCAGCGCTCGGGACAGTGGGCGCAAGAGGCGGAGTAGCACTGAAGCTTTCTTT. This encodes CASSARDSGRKRRSSTEAFF.

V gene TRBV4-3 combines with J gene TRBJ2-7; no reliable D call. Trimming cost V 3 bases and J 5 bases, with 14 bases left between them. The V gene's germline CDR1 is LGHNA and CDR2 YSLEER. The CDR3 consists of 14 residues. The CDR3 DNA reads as TGCGCCAGCAGCCACTCTGCCCTTACCAACGAGCAGTACTTC. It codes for CASSHSALTNEQYF.

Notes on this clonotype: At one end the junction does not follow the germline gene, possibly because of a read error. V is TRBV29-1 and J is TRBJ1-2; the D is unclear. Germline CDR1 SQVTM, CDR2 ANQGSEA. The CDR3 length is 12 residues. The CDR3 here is CIVVHWGGNYTF. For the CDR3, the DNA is TGCATCGTTGTCCATTGGGGTGGCAACTACACCTTC.

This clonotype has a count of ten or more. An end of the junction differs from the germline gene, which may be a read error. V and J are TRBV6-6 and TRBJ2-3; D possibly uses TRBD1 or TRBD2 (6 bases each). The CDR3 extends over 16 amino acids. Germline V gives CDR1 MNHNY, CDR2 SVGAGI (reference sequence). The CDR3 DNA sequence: TGTGCCAGCAGTTACGGGACACGTCCTAGCGCAGATACGCAGTATTTC. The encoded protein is CASSYGTRPSADTQYF.

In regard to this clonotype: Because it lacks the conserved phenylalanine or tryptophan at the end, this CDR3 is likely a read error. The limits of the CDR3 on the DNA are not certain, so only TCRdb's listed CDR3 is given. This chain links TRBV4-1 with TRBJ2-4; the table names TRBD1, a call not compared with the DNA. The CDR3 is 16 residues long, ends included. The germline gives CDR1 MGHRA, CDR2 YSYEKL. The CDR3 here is CAGSPEMNRDTSRWYI.

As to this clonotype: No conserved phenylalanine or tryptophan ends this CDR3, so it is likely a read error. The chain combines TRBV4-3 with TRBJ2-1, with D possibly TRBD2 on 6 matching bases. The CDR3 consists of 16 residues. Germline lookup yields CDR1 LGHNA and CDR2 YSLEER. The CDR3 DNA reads TGCGCGAGCAGACAAGATGCGGGAAGCTCCTACAATGAGCAGTTCTTA. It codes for CASRQDAGSSYNEQFL.

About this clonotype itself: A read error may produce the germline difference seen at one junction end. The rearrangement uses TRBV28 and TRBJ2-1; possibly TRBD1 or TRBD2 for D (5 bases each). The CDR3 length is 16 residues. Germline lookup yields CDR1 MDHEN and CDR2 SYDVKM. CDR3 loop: CASSLNSGIDPTGQSF. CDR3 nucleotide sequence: TGTGCCAGCAGTTTAAACTCGGGAATTGACCCCACGGGGCAGTCCTTC.